This T cell receptor (delta chain) was captured in a study of gamma-delta chains in newborns, infants, children. TCRdb reanalyzed the reads using CATT. The sample has 3,000 to 3,500 delta-chain clones, under 1.5% seen once. In germline, CDR1 is GEAIGNYY, CDR2 EKD. The CDR3 is 18 amino acids. V was clipped by 0 bases and J by 2 bases; unmatched bases: 6. The V gene is TRDV2, the J gene TRDJ3; 7 bases align to TRDD3. This clonotype was sampled from a child who was a newborn, infant or young child, either healthy, febrile or measles-vaccinated (not recorded which). Material for sequencing was blood. As DNA, the CDR3 is TGTGCCTGTGACACCGCGGGGATAACAACCTGGGACACCCGACAGATGTTTTTC. Translation: CACDTAGITTWDTRQMFF.